This T cell receptor beta chain was sequenced during a study of blood T cell repertoires in COVID-19 (dated by TCRdb to 2018 to 2020). As for the study more broadly: The collaborator samples originated in the United States, Italy and Spain and spanned the acute and convalescent phases of COVID-19. Samples came from the ongoing ImmuneRACE study (first 160 participants) plus 1,254 subjects from 6 global collaborators. Where available, HLA class I and class II types were obtained from metadata supplied by the sample provider rather than from assay-based typing. The repertoires were released in a freely available public database meant as a resource for research on the immune response to SARS-CoV-2. Nearly every sample came with metadata listing a de-identified subject ID, COVID-19 status, age in years and sex. The prospective study material was composed of cDNA or gDNA derived from T cells, B-cell-depleted T cells, or PBMCs. Subjects who had been exposed to COVID-19, were actively infected with it, or had recovered from it provided the deeply sampled blood TCRbeta repertoires that made up the dataset.

The CDR3 covers 15 residues, taking in both the cysteine and the phenylalanine. Only the CDR3 portion is preserved as DNA: 45 bases, with reading frame beginning at the first base. After removal of 4 bases from V and 5 bases from J, the junction retains 7 bases not matched to a gene. As encoded in the germline V gene (reference sequence), CDR1 is SEHNR while CDR2 is FQNEAQ. The immunoSEQ Assay, a bias-controlled multiplex PCR, was used to amplify TCRbeta CDR3 regions from genomic DNA. For the original study's pipeline: Within the assay, amplification of reference gene primers was used to estimate how many nucleated cells each sample contained. Sequence reads were collapsed and filtered to measure the absolute abundance of every unique TCRbeta CDR3 rearrangement. Productive Simpson clonality was computed per sample as the square root of Simpson's diversity index over productive rearrangements. TCRdb took over this immuneACCESS table, retaining in-frame rearrangements with V and J assigned. Such tables are incomplete; in checked studies, under half of the missing clones stem from an unresolved V gene, and the remainder is unexplained. That table supplies the V and J calls and clone size; D and trimming were determined from the DNA. The sample table shows about 67,000 clones, and about 82% are seen once. The ten largest clones take up about two fifths of the sample.

Whole blood was collected in K2EDTA tubes by collaborating institutions according to the institutions' own protocols. For TCRbeta analysis, collaborators shipped samples as frozen whole blood, isolated PBMCs, or DNA extracted from either of those sample types. This clone appeared a few times. What this receptor recognizes is not known. The input lacks base qualities; no much larger clone sits a single base away. Overall results and qualifications from the work: The quantity of clinical and demographic metadata differed by source and by participant and was supplied without curation.

The chain couples TRBV7-9 to TRBJ1-2, and TRBD1 matches 10 of the central bases. The specimen was peripheral blood. This TCR derives from a human donor in a cohort sampled during active COVID-19. The CDR3 corresponds to CASSSRQGAWYGYTF. In nucleotides, the sequence is TGTGCCAGCAGCTCCAGACAGGGGGCTTGGTATGGCTACACCTTC. The full variable domain, with segments outside the CDR3 supplied by the reference TRBV7-9 and TRBJ1-2 proteins, appears as DTGVSQNPRHKITKRGQNVTFRCDPISEHNRLYWYRQTLGQGPEFLTYFQNEAQLEKSRLLSDRFSAERPKGSFSTLEIQRTEQGDSAMYLCASSSRQGAWYGYTFGSGTRLTVV.